The rows below give T cell receptor beta chains drawn from one sample of a study of identical twins. MiXCR, applied by TCRdb to the 5' RACE reads, yields one record per CDR3 protein. The sample includes about 520,000 distinct CDR3 sequences, less than 25% of them seen just once. This sample was also put to use in a study of T cells expressing NK-cell markers.

The sequenced sample consisted of CD4+ T cells sorted from blood. Receptor source: a woman under 30 in good health. The CDR3 runs from the conserved cysteine through the conserved F or W. The D gene is left open where the match is weak. Clone size is shown for a subset of rows, as once, few, many or a class of expanded clone.

TRBJ2-5	TRBV7-9	many	-	TGTGCCAGCTCACCTTTGGAGACCCAGTACTTC	CASSPLETQYF
TRBJ1-4	TRBV5-1	few	-	TGCGCCAGCAGAGTTGGCAATGAAAAACTGTTTTTT	CASRVGNEKLFF
TRBJ2-1	TRBV11-2	-	TRBD1	TGTGCCAGCAGCGGCCAGGGCACAGGGGGCGAGGTGGTCATCTACAATGAGCAGTTCTTC	CASSGQGTGGEVVIYNEQFF
TRBJ1-2	TRBV20-1	-	-	TGCAGCTGGGGCCAGGCTCCGGGCTACACCTTC	CSWGQAPGYTF
TRBJ2-5	TRBV12-3/TRBV12-4	-	TRBD1	TGTGCCAGCAGTTCGCCGGGACAGACGGGGCAAGAGACCCAGTACTTC	CASSSPGQTGQETQYF
TRBJ2-1	TRBV11-2	-	-	TGTGCCAGCAGCTTCCTCGGGTTTTCCTACAATGAGCAGTTCTTC	CASSFLGFSYNEQFF
TRBJ2-6	TRBV5-1	-	-	TGCGCCAGCTCGGACATGCCCGGGGCCAACGTCCTGACTTTC	CASSDMPGANVLTF
TRBJ2-1	TRBV3-1	-	TRBD1	TGTGCCAGCAGCCTAAGACAGGGGATGGATGAGCAGTTCTTC	CASSLRQGMDEQFF
TRBJ2-7	TRBV5-1	few	TRBD2	TGCGCCAGCAGCTTGGTGGCAAGCGGGAGTCCCTACGAGCAGTACTTC	CASSLVASGSPYEQYF
TRBJ2-5	TRBV7-2	-	-	TGTGCCAGCAGCTTAATGCCCGCGGAGACCCAGTACTTC	CASSLMPAETQYF
TRBJ2-3	TRBV7-2	few	-	TGTGCCAGCAGCTCCCAAGGGGGGGAGGGAACAGATACGCAGTATTTT	CASSSQGGEGTDTQYF
TRBJ2-5	TRBV4-3	few	TRBD2	TGCGCCAGCAGCCAAGGAACAGGCGGGGGTCAAGAGACCCAGTACTTC	CASSQGTGGGQETQYF
TRBJ2-1	TRBV7-9	many	-	TGTGCCAGCAGCCTCCTGGGGGATGAGCAGTTCTTC	CASSLLGDEQFF
TRBJ2-7	TRBV29-1	few	-	TGCAGCGTAGCTCCCCTGGGGGCAGGGTCCTACGAGCAGTACTTC	CSVAPLGAGSYEQYF
TRBJ2-3	TRBV12-3/TRBV12-4	-	TRBD1	TGTGCCAGCAGACAAGGACAGGGGCCATTCTATTTT	CASRQGQGPFYF
TRBJ1-6	TRBV20-1	many	TRBD1	TGCAGTGTGCAGGGGGTGAATTCACCCCTCCACTTT	CSVQGVNSPLHF
TRBJ2-5	TRBV10-1	-	-	TGCGCCAGCAGTGAGTTTGACTGGGGTCCTGAGACCCAGTACTTC	CASSEFDWGPETQYF
TRBJ1-2	TRBV7-2	-	-	TGTGCCAGCAGCTTAACGTTCGGCCTCTCGGAAGGCTACACCTTC	CASSLTFGLSEGYTF
TRBJ2-1	TRBV9	few	-	TGTGCCAGCAGCGCTCACCTTCCGAGCTCCTACAATGAGCAGTTCTTC	CASSAHLPSSYNEQFF
TRBJ2-3	TRBV9	few	-	TGTGCCAGCAGCGCCGGGCATGGGGGCACAGATACGCAGTATTTT	CASSAGHGGTDTQYF
TRBJ2-3	TRBV20-1	-	TRBD2	TGCAGTGTAGGGACTAGCCAAGATACGCAGTATTTT	CSVGTSQDTQYF
TRBJ2-1	TRBV5-6	few	-	TGTGCCAGCAGCTTGGGTCCCGACAGAACGGGGGAGTTCTTC	CASSLGPDRTGEFF
TRBJ1-1	TRBV12-3/TRBV12-4	many	-	TGTGCCAGCGTGGGGATAGTGGGCACTGAAGCTTTCTTT	CASVGIVGTEAFF
TRBJ1-6	TRBV20-1	many	-	TGCAGTGCGCCCTCGAGCTTCGAGGCCGTTTCACCCCTCCACTTT	CSAPSSFEAVSPLHF
TRBJ1-2	TRBV6-1	-	-	TGTGCCAGCAGCCGGACGGGACGGTCTTATGGCTACACCTTC	CASSRTGRSYGYTF
TRBJ1-6	TRBV7-2	-	TRBD1	TGTGCCAGCAGCTTGGGACAGGGGATCTCACCCCTCCACTTT	CASSLGQGISPLHF
TRBJ2-6	TRBV7-9	few	TRBD1	TGTGCCAGCAGCTACTCGACAGGGTATCCACATTTC	CASSYSTGYPHF
TRBJ2-6	TRBV6-1	-	-	TGTGCCAGCAGTCCCGGGAATACTGGGGCCAACGTCCTGACTTTC	CASSPGNTGANVLTF
TRBJ1-4	TRBV5-1	few	-	TGCGCCAGCAGCCAGAATCAACCCTCCGAAAAACTGTTTTTT	CASSQNQPSEKLFF
TRBJ2-7	TRBV11-2	-	-	TGTGCCAGCAGCTCTCAGCTGTTCCAGCAGTACTTC	CASSSQLFQQYF
TRBJ2-7	TRBV7-9	few	-	TGTGCCAGCAGCTACACACCTGTAGACGAGCAGTACTTC	CASSYTPVDEQYF
TRBJ2-5	TRBV20-1	few	-	TGCAGTGCTAGAGACCTCCAGGGAGGCGAGACCCAGTACTTC	CSARDLQGGETQYF
TRBJ1-1	TRBV5-1	few	-	TGCGCCAGCAGCCTTGGTGCAGTCGAGAACACTGAAGCTTTCTTT	CASSLGAVENTEAFF
TRBJ2-2	TRBV12-3/TRBV12-4	few	-	TGTGCCAGCACCCGGACCGGGGAGCTGTTTTTT	CASTRTGELFF
TRBJ2-1	TRBV7-9	-	-	TGTGCCAGCAGCTTAAGAGCGGCTAGCTCCTACAATGAGCAGTTCTTC	CASSLRAASSYNEQFF
TRBJ2-7	TRBV5-1	few	-	TGCGCCAGCAGCCCAGTGATACTAGTAGGGTCCGAGCAGTACTTC	CASSPVILVGSEQYF
TRBJ1-1	TRBV3-1	-	TRBD1	TGTGCCACAACACGGTCAGGGGGGAACACTGAAGCTTTCTTT	CATTRSGGNTEAFF
TRBJ2-1	TRBV29-1	-	TRBD2	TGCAGCGTTGCCGTCCGGATACTAGCGGGCGGAATGAATGAGCAGTTCTTC	CSVAVRILAGGMNEQFF
TRBJ1-1	TRBV5-1	-	-	TGCGCCACAACCGGGACCCAAAACACTGAAGCTTTCTTT	CATTGTQNTEAFF
TRBJ2-5	TRBV11-2	-	TRBD1	TGTGCCAGCAGCTTACGGACAGGGACAGGGTACTCAGAGACCCAGTACTTC	CASSLRTGTGYSETQYF
TRBJ1-6	TRBV20-1	few	-	TGCAGTGCTAGTACGGACCAGGATTCACCCCTCCACTTT	CSASTDQDSPLHF
TRBJ1-4	TRBV29-1	-	-	TGCAGCGTTGTTGAACAGCAACACGAAAAACTGTTTTTT	CSVVEQQHEKLFF
TRBJ2-2	TRBV6-6	-	-	TGTGCCAGCAGTTTAAAGGGGGAGCTGTTTTTT	CASSLKGELFF
TRBJ1-1	TRBV12-3/TRBV12-4	-	-	TGTGCCAGCACCCCAAAGGGCGGGGAAGCTTTCTTT	CASTPKGGEAFF
TRBJ1-5	TRBV2	-	TRBD1	TGTGCCAGCAGCGTCGACAGGGATGAAATTCAGCCCCAGCATTTT	CASSVDRDEIQPQHF
TRBJ1-2	TRBV20-1	-	-	TGCAGTGCTATCAGGCGCGACGCTAACTATGGCTACACCTTC	CSAIRRDANYGYTF
TRBJ2-1	TRBV27	-	-	TGTGCCAGCAGTCCGACAGTGAGGAATGAGCAGTTCTTC	CASSPTVRNEQFF
TRBJ2-7	TRBV20-1	few	-	TGCAGTGCTAGAGACGGGGACCGCTACGAGCAGTACTTC	CSARDGDRYEQYF
TRBJ2-1	TRBV11-2	few	-	TGTGCCAGCAGCCTATGGGGTCCCGGGGCCAATGAGCAGTTCTTC	CASSLWGPGANEQFF
TRBJ2-1	TRBV12-3/TRBV12-4	many	-	TGTGCCAGCAGATATCTAGGGGGAGTCTCCTACAATGAGCAGTTCTTC	CASRYLGGVSYNEQFF
TRBJ2-3	TRBV5-1	many	TRBD2	TGCGCCAGCAGCCCCGGACTAGCGGGTTCCACAGATACGCAGTATTTT	CASSPGLAGSTDTQYF
TRBJ2-2	TRBV11-1	-	TRBD2	TGTGCCAGCAGCTCAGTACCGAACTTTAGCGGGATAAGGACCGGGGAGCTGTTTTTT	CASSSVPNFSGIRTGELFF
TRBJ2-2	TRBV13	many	-	TGTGCCAGCAGCTTAGGGACAGCGAACACCGGGGAGCTGTTTTTT	CASSLGTANTGELFF